One and the same sample provided the 15 T cell receptor beta chains below, sequenced in a study of CD8 T cell repertoires and HIV-1 epitope variants. Using immunoSEQ multiplex PCR, the repertoire was profiled, and TCRdb retains in-frame clones only, with some absent. The sample shows some 87,000 clones, roughly four fifths of them seen only once. The sequenced sample consisted of uncultured baseline CD8+ T cells from peripheral blood mononuclear cells (PBMCs). The source of these receptors is a male donor with HIV.

V gene TRBV7-2 combines with J gene TRBJ1-2, with 9 bases that match TRBD1. The V gene end was trimmed by 5 bases and the J gene end by 1 base; junction bases not matched to a gene: 5. The CDR3 length is 15 residues. Germline CDR1 is SGHTA and CDR2 is FQGNSA. Here the CDR3 DNA reads TGTGCCAGCAGCGCCGGGACAGGGAGTAACTATGGCTACACCTTC. Encoded protein: CASSAGTGSNYGYTF. Looking up the rest from reference TRBV7-2 and TRBJ1-2 gives the full variable domain: GAGVSQSPSNKVTEKGKDVELRCDPISGHTALYWYRQSLGQGLEFLIYFQGNSAPDKSGLPSDRFSAERTGGSVSTLTIQRTQQEDSAVYLCASSAGTGSNYGYTFGSGTRLTVV.

This clone was detected only a few times. The gene calls are TRBV28 and TRBJ1-2; 9 bases line up with TRBD1. Germline V gives CDR1 MDHEN, CDR2 SYDVKM. Losses at the gene ends were 7 bases for V and 7 bases for J; bases not matched to a gene: 7. The CDR3 totals 13 residues. DNA of the CDR3: TGTGCCAGCATGGGACAGGGCCGTGGTGGCTACACCTTC. Translated: CASMGQGRGGYTF.

This clone was recorded a few times. This chain connects TRBV4-3 to TRBJ1-4; 7 bases agree with TRBD1. In germline, CDR1 is LGHNA, CDR2 YSLEER. Trimming at V came to 1 base and at J to 7 bases, leaving 6 bases not matched to a gene. The CDR3 has 15 amino acids. DNA for the CDR3: TGCGCCAGCAGCCAAGTCGGGTCAGGGGGTGAAAAACTGTTTTTT. Protein sequence: CASSQVGSGGEKLFF.

This rearrangement joins TRBV28 to TRBJ1-4, with a tentative D call TRBD1 (5 bases). This CDR3 region has 16 residues. CDR1 is MDHEN, CDR2 SYDVKM, per germline. V was cut by 6 bases and J by 3 bases, with 17 bases left in between. The CDR3 DNA follows: TGTGCCAGCAGCTTCCGCGGGGCGGGTTCTAATGAAAAACTGTTTTTT. Encoded protein: CASSFRGAGSNEKLFF.

V and J are TRBV5-1 and TRBJ2-1; D is perhaps TRBD1 (5 bases). CDR3 length equals 15 residues. Germline V CDR1 and CDR2: SGHRS, YFSETQ. Trimming pared 2 bases from V and 0 bases from J, leaving 9 bases between. Here the CDR3 DNA reads TGCGCCAGCAGCTTCGGACAAATCTCCTACAATGAGCAGTTCTTC. Its protein is CASSFGQISYNEQFF.

V usage is TRBV19 and J usage is TRBJ2-7; 8 bases match TRBD2. Germline trimming cut 4 bases from V and 3 bases from J; bases unmatched to any gene: 5. This CDR3 has 14 amino acids. Germline lookup yields CDR1 LNHDA and CDR2 SQIVND (reference sequence). The CDR3 loop is CASSTTSAGYEQYF. The CDR3 DNA is TGTGCCAGTAGTACGACTAGCGCCGGCTACGAGCAGTACTTC.

V is TRBV28 and J is TRBJ2-7, with 9 bases aligning to TRBD1. The CDR3 covers 15 residues. V was clipped by 2 bases and J by 1 base; unmatched bases: 3. CDR1 is MDHEN and CDR2 is SYDVKM in the germline V gene. The CDR3 reads CASSLVGTGSYEQYF. CDR3 sequence (DNA): TGTGCCAGCAGTTTAGTCGGGACAGGGTCCTACGAGCAGTACTTC. The whole variable domain, filled in from reference TRBV28 and TRBJ2-7, reads DVKVTQSSRYLVKRTGEKVFLECVQDMDHENMFWYRQDPGLGLRLIYFSYDVKMKEKGDIPEGYSVSREKKERFSLILESASTNQTSMYLCASSLVGTGSYEQYFGPGTRLTVT.

The gene calls are TRBV5-6 and TRBJ2-7; D call uncertain. The CDR3 is 12 residues long. Trimming took 3 bases from V and 2 from J, leaving 6 bases between them. In germline, CDR1 is SGHDT, CDR2 YYEEEE. The CDR3 here is CASSSVAYEQYF. The CDR3 DNA reads as TGTGCCAGCAGCTCTGTGGCCTACGAGCAGTACTTC.

V gene TRBV15 combines with J gene TRBJ2-1; D is possibly TRBD1 (6 bases). V was clipped by 4 bases and J by 9 bases, with 7 bases between them. The CDR3 sequence is 11 residues long. Germline-derived CDR1 and CDR2 are LNHNV and YYDKDF (reference sequence). CDR3 protein: CATSMTGEQFF. CDR3 DNA sequence: TGTGCCACCAGCATGACAGGTGAGCAGTTCTTC.

J is TRBJ2-5 and V is TRBV6-1, with D unclear. V dropped 6 bases and J dropped 2 bases, with 4 bases sitting between them. This CDR3 region has 11 residues. CDR1 MNHNS and CDR2 SASEGT come from the germline V gene. CDR3 DNA sequence: TGTGCCAGCAGCCTACAAGAGACCCAGTACTTC. The encoded protein is CASSLQETQYF.

The chain uses TRBV29-1 and TRBJ2-2, with 10 bases identical to TRBD2. J was trimmed by 4 bases and V by 5 bases; bases with no gene match: 1. Germline V CDR1 and CDR2: SQVTM, ANQGSEA. The CDR3 runs 13 residues. DNA of the CDR3: TGCAGCGTTCTAGCGGGGGCCACCGGGGAGCTGTTTTTT. It is translated as CSVLAGATGELFF.

The chain joins TRBV4-2 to TRBJ2-5; the match to TRBD2 covers 7 bases. V lost 1 base and J lost 5; bases outside the gene matches: 1. The CDR3 is 13 amino acids. CDR1 and CDR2 (germline): LGHNA, YNFKEQ. The CDR3 here is CASSQGLAETQYF. The CDR3 coding sequence is TGTGCCAGCAGCCAAGGACTAGCTGAGACCCAGTACTTC.

The V gene is TRBV7-2, the J gene TRBJ1-2; tentatively, D is TRBD1 (6 bases). The ends were cut back, 3 bases at V and 4 bases at J, with 9 bases in the middle. This CDR3 is 13 amino acids long. CDR1 and CDR2 from the germline V gene are SGHTA and FQGNSA. This CDR3 is CASSFGQSYGYTF. The CDR3 DNA sequence: TGTGCCAGCAGCTTCGGACAGAGCTATGGCTACACCTTC.

The CDR3 region is CASSRDRENYGYTF. Here the CDR3 DNA reads TGTGCCAGTAGTCGGGACAGGGAAAACTATGGCTACACCTTC. The J gene is TRBJ1-2, the V gene TRBV19, with 9 bases lining up with TRBD1. The CDR3 loop spans 14 amino acids. CDR1 and CDR2 (germline): LNHDA, SQIVND (reference sequence). The J segment lost 2 bases and the V segment lost 5 bases, leaving 3 bases of the junction unmatched.

The rearrangement joins TRBV2 to TRBJ1-2, with D unclear. In germline, CDR1 is SNHLY, CDR2 FYNNEI. The length of the CDR3 is 10 residues. Trimming removed 5 bases at V and 6 bases at J, with 4 bases between. The CDR3 DNA sequence: TGTGCCAGCAGTCTCGATGGCTACACCTTC. Amino acid sequence: CASSLDGYTF.